The 30 T cell receptor beta chains below all came from one sample that was sequenced in a study of T cell responses to AZD1222 COVID-19 vaccine. Assay: immunoSEQ multiplex PCR; the TCRdb copy retains only in-frame clones and omits some. The profile shows approximately 99,000 clones, 89% of them singletons. The material was peripheral blood, obtained on day 0 of MenACWY control vaccination. The receptors shown here come from an adult in good health.

The chain carries TRBV30 and TRBJ2-7, with TRBD1 matching over 8 bases. Germline lookup yields CDR1 GTSNPN and CDR2 SVGIG (reference sequence). CDR3 size: 14 residues. J gave up 5 bases and V 1 base, and 7 bases lay outside the gene matches. The CDR3 loop reads CAWSAGTGLHEQYF. The DNA for the CDR3 is TGTGCCTGGAGTGCCGGGACAGGCCTGCACGAGCAGTACTTC.

The J gene is TRBJ1-5, the V gene TRBV30; TRBD1 matches 8 bases. J was trimmed by 6 bases and V by 5 bases; bases with no gene match: 3. From germline, CDR1 is GTSNPN and CDR2 SVGIG (reference sequence). The CDR3 consists of 12 residues. In DNA form, the CDR3 reads TGTGCCTGGGGACAGGGCGGTCAGCCCCAGCATTTT. Translating gives CAWGQGGQPQHF.

This chain links TRBV10-3 with TRBJ1-5; D not resolved. The germline V gene encodes CDR1 ENHRY and CDR2 SYGVKD. CDR3 length: 15 amino acids. Trimming took off 6 bases at V and 7 bases at J, with 19 bases between the two ends. The chain's CDR3 is CAISADEGGKQPQHF. CDR3 bases: TGTGCCATCAGCGCCGACGAGGGAGGGAAACAGCCCCAGCATTTT.

The chain uses TRBV7-2 and TRBJ1-1; D remains ambiguous. This CDR3 is 15 amino acids long. Trimming removed 2 bases at V and 3 bases at J, with 13 bases between. Germline CDR1 reads SGHTA; CDR2 reads FQGNSA. The CDR3 region has the DNA TGTGCCAGCAGCTTAATAGGCGGCCGTTACACTGAAGCTTTCTTT. Protein sequence: CASSLIGGRYTEAFF.

This clone came up once. The CDR3 DNA reads TGTGCCAGCAGCGTACCCCGTGCCGGTGGAAACACCATATATTTT. Its translation: CASSVPRAGGNTIYF. The gene calls are TRBV9 and TRBJ1-3; D is unclear. Trimming took 1 base from V and 3 from J, leaving 11 bases between them. CDR1 is SGDLS, CDR2 YYNGEE, per germline. This CDR3 comprises 15 residues.

V and J are TRBV5-8 and TRBJ2-5; perhaps D is TRBD1 or TRBD2 (5 bases each). The V gene lost 0 bases and the J gene lost 4 bases, with 16 bases spanning the gap. CDR3 length: 16 residues. The germline CDR1 and CDR2 sequences are SGHTS and YDEGEE. CDR3 nucleotide sequence: TGTGCCAGCAGCTTGGTTGGGGGTGGAATCGGAGAGACCCAGTACTTC. Its translation is CASSLVGGGIGETQYF.

The chain employs TRBV19 and TRBJ1-5; 7 bases are shared with TRBD1. Trimming at V came to 9 bases and at J to 2 bases, leaving 13 bases not matched to a gene. Germline V gene lookup returns CDR1 LNHDA and CDR2 SQIVND (reference sequence). CDR3 size: 16 residues. CDR3 sequence (DNA): TGTGCCAGCTCACACGAGGAGGGGGCGCGCAATCAGCCCCAGCATTTT. It translates to CASSHEEGARNQPQHF.

This clone appeared once. The rearrangement links TRBV15 to TRBJ2-1, with a tentative D call TRBD1 (5 bases). CDR1 and CDR2 from the germline V gene are LNHNV and YYDKDF (reference sequence). The CDR3 is made up of 14 amino acids. Trimming cost V 0 bases and J 5 bases, with 8 bases left between them. CDR3 loop: CATSRDAGNNEQFF. Here the CDR3 DNA reads TGTGCCACCAGCAGAGATGCAGGGAACAATGAGCAGTTCTTC.

The chain recombines TRBV5-1 with TRBJ1-2; a weak D match, TRBD1 (5 bases). This CDR3 contains 13 residues. Germline CDR1 reads SGHRS; CDR2 reads YFSETQ. V lost 5 bases to trimming and J lost 3 bases, with 11 bases between them. As DNA, the CDR3 is TGCGCCAGCAGGACCGGGACGGACTATGGCTACACCTTC. It specifies CASRTGTDYGYTF.

The V and J genes are TRBV5-1 and TRBJ1-2; D ambiguous. Trimming took off 0 bases at V and 4 bases at J, with 4 bases between the two ends. The CDR3 runs 12 residues. Germline V gives CDR1 SGHRS, CDR2 YFSETQ. The CDR3 here is CASSLGPYGYTF. In nucleotides, the CDR3 is TGCGCCAGCAGCTTGGGGCCCTATGGCTACACCTTC.

The chain combines TRBV9 with TRBJ2-1; D gene uncertain. CDR1 SGDLS and CDR2 YYNGEE come from the germline V gene. V lost 4 bases to trimming and J lost 2 bases, with 19 bases between them. CDR3 length: 17 amino acids. The CDR3 DNA sequence: TGTGCCAGCAGCATCCCTCGGATCGGCGCCACCTACAATGAGCAGTTCTTC. Residues: CASSIPRIGATYNEQFF. The full variable domain, in which reference TRBV9 and TRBJ2-1 provide the parts outside the CDR3, is DSGVTQTPKHLITATGQRVTLRCSPRSGDLSVYWYQQSLDQGLQFLIQYYNGEERAKGNILERFSAQQFPDLHSELNLSSLELGDSALYFCASSIPRIGATYNEQFFGPGTRLTVL.

A few counts support this clone. The gene calls are TRBV11-2 and TRBJ1-3, with D uncertain. The CDR3 totals 14 residues. V shed 6 bases and J shed 2 bases, with 11 bases lying between them. Germline lookup yields CDR1 SGHAT and CDR2 FQNNGV. The CDR3 loop reads CASSPGWAGNTIYF. CDR3 in DNA: TGTGCCAGCAGTCCAGGCTGGGCTGGAAACACCATATATTTT. Combining the CDR3 with reference TRBV11-2 and TRBJ1-3 gives the whole variable domain EAGVAQSPRYKIIEKRQSVAFWCNPISGHATLYWYQQILGQGPKLLIQFQNNGVVDDSQLPKDRFSAERLKGVDSTLKIQPAKLEDSAVYLCASSPGWAGNTIYFGEGSWLTVV.

The V gene is TRBV11-1, the J gene TRBJ2-1, with D possibly TRBD2 on 6 matching bases. V lost 4 bases to trimming and J lost 8 bases, with 12 bases between them. In germline, CDR1 is SGHAT, CDR2 FQDESV (reference sequence). This CDR3 region has 13 residues. The CDR3 DNA follows: TGTGCCAGCAGCTCCGCGCGGGGCTATGAGCAGTTCTTC. It is translated as CASSSARGYEQFF.

The rearrangement uses TRBV19 and TRBJ1-5; D may be TRBD1 (5 bases). Germline CDR1 LNHDA, CDR2 SQIVND (reference sequence). The CDR3 runs 18 residues. Trimming shortened V by 3 bases and J by 4 bases, and 22 bases separated the two germline ends. CDR3 bases: TGTGCCAGTAGTATTTCTTGGGGATCGCCCAGGGTAAATCAGCCCCAGCATTTT. Protein sequence: CASSISWGSPRVNQPQHF.

The chain combines TRBV4-3 with TRBJ1-2, with a weak D call TRBD1 (5 bases). The V gene's germline CDR1 is LGHNA and CDR2 YSLEER. V was clipped by 1 base and J by 2 bases, with 11 bases between them. The length of the CDR3 is 15 residues. CDR3 region: CASSQAHEGNYGYTF. CDR3 coding DNA: TGCGCCAGCAGCCAAGCTCATGAGGGGAACTATGGCTACACCTTC.

V and J are TRBV7-9 and TRBJ1-2; D might be TRBD1 (5 bases). V lost 6 bases and J lost 2, with 16 bases in between. The germline CDR1 and CDR2 sequences are SEHNR and FQNEAQ (reference sequence). The CDR3 runs to 15 residues. CDR3 amino acids: CASSPPRDGNYGYTF. In DNA form, the CDR3 reads TGTGCCAGCAGTCCTCCGCGGGACGGCAACTATGGCTACACCTTC. Complete variable domain (other parts from reference TRBV7-9 and TRBJ1-2): DTGVSQNPRHKITKRGQNVTFRCDPISEHNRLYWYRQTLGQGPEFLTYFQNEAQLEKSRLLSDRFSAERPKGSFSTLEIQRTEQGDSAMYLCASSPPRDGNYGYTFGSGTRLTVV.

This chain links TRBV24-1 with TRBJ1-3, with D perhaps matching TRBD1 (5 bases). The CDR3 is made up of 17 amino acids. With 9 bases removed from V and 4 bases from J, the gap between germline ends came to 24 bases. CDR1 is KGHDR and CDR2 is SFDVKD in the germline V gene. The CDR3 region has the DNA TGTGCCACCCAATGGGATAGGGGACTTATCTTCGGAAACACCATATATTTT. This translates into CATQWDRGLIFGNTIYF.

This clone came up a few times. The chain links TRBV28 to TRBJ1-1; 7 nucleotides align to TRBD1. With V trimmed by 3 bases and J by 5 bases, 6 bases remained unmatched. The CDR3 is 14 residues long. Per germline, CDR1 MDHEN and CDR2 SYDVKM. CDR3 sequence reads: CASSLTGRSTEAFF. The CDR3, as DNA: TGTGCCAGCAGTTTGACAGGGAGGTCGACTGAAGCTTTCTTT. The variable domain in full, with the rest retrieved from reference TRBV28 and TRBJ1-1, is DVKVTQSSRYLVKRTGEKVFLECVQDMDHENMFWYRQDPGLGLRLIYFSYDVKMKEKGDIPEGYSVSREKKERFSLILESASTNQTSMYLCASSLTGRSTEAFFGQGTRLTVV.

The chain has TRBV6-2 or TRBV6-3 and TRBJ1-6; a possible D gene is TRBD1 (5 bases). The V and J ends lost 6 bases and 9 bases respectively, with 18 bases between them. The CDR3 sequence is 15 residues long. Germline values: CDR1 MNHEY, CDR2 SVGEGT. The CDR3 bases are TGTGCCAGCAGCCCCCGCGGGGCCGGCAGTTCACCCCTCCACTTT. This translates into CASSPRGAGSSPLHF.

This chain joins TRBV7-2 and TRBJ1-2, with a possible D match to TRBD1 (5 bases). The CDR3 is 14 amino acids. Germline loops: CDR1 SGHTA, CDR2 FQGNSA. V was clipped by 3 bases and J by 3 bases, with 11 bases between them. This CDR3 reads CASSLGPSDYGYTF. Here the CDR3 DNA reads TGTGCCAGCAGCTTGGGACCGAGCGACTATGGCTACACCTTC.

The V gene is TRBV7-6, the J gene TRBJ2-2, with TRBD2 identical over 8 bases. Per germline, CDR1 SGHVS and CDR2 FNYEAQ. Unmatched junction bases numbered 7, after V lost 5 bases and J lost 2 bases. The CDR3 sequence is 16 residues long. The CDR3: CASSRGLALNTGELFF. CDR3 nucleotide sequence: TGTGCCAGCAGCCGAGGACTAGCCCTCAACACCGGGGAGCTGTTTTTT.

This clone was picked up one time. Here the CDR3 DNA reads TGTGCCAGCAGCTCTCTAAAGGGAGACAGGGGGACCGCTGAAGCTTTCTTT. Residues: CASSSLKGDRGTAEAFF. This chain uses TRBV5-4 with TRBJ1-1, with 9 positions matching TRBD1. The CDR3 loop spans 17 amino acids. Germline CDR1 reads SGHNT; CDR2 reads YYREEE (reference sequence). The junction had 15 bases not matched to a gene; V was cut back by 3 bases and J by 6 bases.

The gene calls are TRBV5-1 and TRBJ1-5, with TRBD1 matching over 10 bases. Unmatched junction bases numbered 9, after V lost 4 bases and J lost 2 bases. CDR1 is SGHRS, CDR2 YFSETQ, per germline. The CDR3 extends over 17 amino acids. CDR3 sequence: CASSPNGDRGRNQPQHF. DNA of the CDR3: TGCGCCAGCAGCCCAAATGGGGACAGGGGCCGCAATCAGCCCCAGCATTTT.

The chain couples TRBV10-3 to TRBJ2-2; D might be TRBD1 (6 bases). Germline CDR1 is ENHRY and CDR2 is SYGVKD. V shed 11 bases and J shed 1 base, with 11 bases lying between them. The CDR3 sequence is 13 residues long. The CDR3 DNA reads TGTGCCGCCGGGGACATGAACACCGGGGAGCTGTTTTTT. It yields the protein CAAGDMNTGELFF.

The chain has TRBV21-1 and TRBJ2-4; the D segment call TRBD2 is taken from the table without a DNA check. TRBV21-1 is a pseudogene. The CDR3 totals 15 residues. CDR3 nucleotide sequence: TGTGCCAGCAGAAAACCGGGGTCCTGGAATAGCATTCAGTACTTC. Translation: CASRKPGSWNSIQYF.

The genes are TRBV9 and TRBJ2-3; D is perhaps TRBD1 (6 bases). V was cut by 3 bases and J by 2 bases, with 19 bases left in between. The CDR3 loop spans 17 amino acids. From germline, CDR1 is SGDLS and CDR2 YYNGEE. In DNA, the CDR3 is TGTGCCAGCAGCGACACCCCCCGCCCAGGGGTCACAGATACGCAGTATTTT. It is translated as CASSDTPRPGVTDTQYF.

This chain uses TRBV10-2 with TRBJ1-1; 7 nucleotides align to TRBD1. Losses at the gene ends were 9 bases for V and 4 bases for J; bases not matched to a gene: 11. This CDR3 comprises 14 residues. Germline V gene sequence: CDR1 WSHSY, CDR2 SAAADI. CDR3 region: CASGTVYASTEAFF. CDR3 sequence (DNA): TGCGCCAGTGGGACAGTTTACGCCAGCACTGAAGCTTTCTTT.

CDR3 amino acids: CASSKGLAGSDEQFF. The CDR3 DNA sequence: TGTGCCAGCAGCAAGGGACTAGCTGGTTCCGATGAGCAGTTCTTC. J is TRBJ2-1 and V is TRBV27; TRBD2 agrees at 9 bases. CDR1 is MNHEY, CDR2 SMNVEV, per germline (reference sequence). V lost 6 bases, J lost 8 bases, and 11 bases stayed unmatched. The CDR3 runs 15 residues.

This chain links TRBV28 with TRBJ1-1, with no clear D. The CDR3 is made up of 14 amino acids. The V end was cut by 2 bases, the J end by 0 bases, with 7 bases between. Germline CDR1 and CDR2: MDHEN and SYDVKM. CDR3 coding DNA: TGTGCCAGCAGTTTAAGGTCTATGAACACTGAAGCTTTCTTT. This encodes CASSLRSMNTEAFF.

This chain joins TRBV5-6 and TRBJ2-7; D possibly corresponds to TRBD1 (6 bases). This CDR3 has 13 residues. Germline V CDR1 and CDR2: SGHDT, YYEEEE. V was pared by 0 bases and J by 6 bases, with 10 bases between. The CDR3 reads CASSLAGVGEQYF. CDR3 bases: TGTGCCAGCAGCTTGGCAGGGGTGGGCGAGCAGTACTTC.